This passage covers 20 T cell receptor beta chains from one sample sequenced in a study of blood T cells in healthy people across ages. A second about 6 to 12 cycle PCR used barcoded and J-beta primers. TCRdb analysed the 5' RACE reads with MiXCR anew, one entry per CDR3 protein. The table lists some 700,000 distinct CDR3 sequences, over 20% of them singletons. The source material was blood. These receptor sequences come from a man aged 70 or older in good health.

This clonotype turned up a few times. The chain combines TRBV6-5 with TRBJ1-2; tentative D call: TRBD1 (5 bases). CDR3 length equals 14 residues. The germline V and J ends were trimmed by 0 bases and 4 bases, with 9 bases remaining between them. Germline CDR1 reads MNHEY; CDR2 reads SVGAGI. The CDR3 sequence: CASSYSGVIYGYTF. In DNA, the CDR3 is TGTGCCAGCAGTTACTCAGGGGTTATCTATGGCTACACCTTC.

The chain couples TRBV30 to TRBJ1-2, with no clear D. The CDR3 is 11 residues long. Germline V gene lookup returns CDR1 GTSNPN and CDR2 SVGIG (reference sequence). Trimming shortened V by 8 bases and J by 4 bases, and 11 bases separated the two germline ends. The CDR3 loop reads CATRAPYGYTF. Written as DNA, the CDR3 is TGTGCCACGAGGGCTCCCTATGGCTACACCTTC.

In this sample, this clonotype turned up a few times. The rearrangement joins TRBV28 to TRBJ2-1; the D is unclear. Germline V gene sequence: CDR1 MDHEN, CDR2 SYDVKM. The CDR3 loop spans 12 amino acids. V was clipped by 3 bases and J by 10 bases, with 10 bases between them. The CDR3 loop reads CASSFGFTEQFF. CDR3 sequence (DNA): TGTGCCAGCAGTTTCGGATTCACGGAGCAGTTCTTC.

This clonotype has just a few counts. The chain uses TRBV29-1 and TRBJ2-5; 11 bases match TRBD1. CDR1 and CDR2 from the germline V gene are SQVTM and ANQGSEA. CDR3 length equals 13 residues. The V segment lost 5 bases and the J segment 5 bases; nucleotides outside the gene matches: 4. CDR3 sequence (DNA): TGCAGCGTTCAGGACAGGGGGCTGGAGACCCAGTACTTC. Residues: CSVQDRGLETQYF.

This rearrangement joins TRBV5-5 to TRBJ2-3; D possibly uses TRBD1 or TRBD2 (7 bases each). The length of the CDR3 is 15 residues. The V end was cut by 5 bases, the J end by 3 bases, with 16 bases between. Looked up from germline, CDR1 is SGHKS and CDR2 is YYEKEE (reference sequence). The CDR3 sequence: CASRGGGLLTDTQYF. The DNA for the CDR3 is TGTGCCAGCAGGGGAGGGGGCCTCCTTACAGATACGCAGTATTTT.

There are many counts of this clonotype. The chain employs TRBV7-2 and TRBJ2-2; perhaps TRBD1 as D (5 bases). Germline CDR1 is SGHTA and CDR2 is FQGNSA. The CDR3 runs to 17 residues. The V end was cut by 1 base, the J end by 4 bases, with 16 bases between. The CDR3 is CASSLEGATVGTGELFF. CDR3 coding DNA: TGTGCCAGCAGCTTAGAAGGGGCGACGGTTGGCACCGGGGAGCTGTTTTTT.

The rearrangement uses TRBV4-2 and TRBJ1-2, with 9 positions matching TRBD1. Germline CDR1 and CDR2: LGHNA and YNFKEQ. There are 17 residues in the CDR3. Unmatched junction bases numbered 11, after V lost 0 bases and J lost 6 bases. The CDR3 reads CASSQEVGQGRLHGYTF. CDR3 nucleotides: TGTGCCAGCAGCCAAGAGGTGGGACAGGGTAGGTTACATGGCTACACCTTC.

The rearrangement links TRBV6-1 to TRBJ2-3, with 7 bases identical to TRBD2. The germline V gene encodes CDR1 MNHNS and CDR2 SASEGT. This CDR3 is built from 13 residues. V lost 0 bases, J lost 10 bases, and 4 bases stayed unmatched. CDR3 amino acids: CASSEARLAAQYF. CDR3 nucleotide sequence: TGTGCCAGCAGTGAAGCCCGACTAGCCGCGCAGTATTTT.

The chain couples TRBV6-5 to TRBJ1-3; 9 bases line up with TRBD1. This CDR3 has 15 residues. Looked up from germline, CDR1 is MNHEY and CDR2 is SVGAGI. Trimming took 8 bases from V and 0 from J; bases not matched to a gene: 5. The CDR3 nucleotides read TGTGCCAGCTACGGACAGGGGCTCTCTGGAAACACCATATATTTT. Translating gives CASYGQGLSGNTIYF.

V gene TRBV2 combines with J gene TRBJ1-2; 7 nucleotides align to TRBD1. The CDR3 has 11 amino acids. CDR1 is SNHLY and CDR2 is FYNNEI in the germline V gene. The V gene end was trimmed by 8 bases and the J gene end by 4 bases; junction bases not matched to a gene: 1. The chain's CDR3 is CASGQAYGYTF. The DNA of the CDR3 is TGTGCCAGCGGACAGGCCTATGGCTACACCTTC.

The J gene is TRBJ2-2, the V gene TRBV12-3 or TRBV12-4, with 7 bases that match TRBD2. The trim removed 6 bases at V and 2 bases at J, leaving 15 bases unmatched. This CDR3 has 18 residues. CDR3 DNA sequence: TGTGCCAGCAGGCGTGCTTCTTCTAGCGGCCTTAACACCGGGGAGCTGTTTTTT. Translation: CASRRASSSGLNTGELFF.

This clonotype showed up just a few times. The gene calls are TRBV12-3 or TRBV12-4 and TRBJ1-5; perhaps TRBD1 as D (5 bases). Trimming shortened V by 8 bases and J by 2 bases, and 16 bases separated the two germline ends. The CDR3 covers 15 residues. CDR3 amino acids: CASRRGGMRNQPQHF. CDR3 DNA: TGTGCCAGCCGTCGGGGGGGAATGCGCAATCAGCCCCAGCATTTT.

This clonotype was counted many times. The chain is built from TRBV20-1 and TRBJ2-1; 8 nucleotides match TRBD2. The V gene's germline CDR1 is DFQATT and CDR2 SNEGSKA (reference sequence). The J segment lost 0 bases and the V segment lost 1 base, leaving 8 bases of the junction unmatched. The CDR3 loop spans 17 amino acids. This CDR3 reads CSARALLSGSSYNEQFF. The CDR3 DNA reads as TGCAGTGCTAGAGCGCTTTTGAGCGGGAGCTCCTACAATGAGCAGTTCTTC.

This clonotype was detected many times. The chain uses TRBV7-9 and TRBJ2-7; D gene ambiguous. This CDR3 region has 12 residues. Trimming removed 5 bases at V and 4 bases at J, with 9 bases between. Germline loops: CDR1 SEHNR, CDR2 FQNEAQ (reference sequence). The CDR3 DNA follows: TGTGCCAGCAGCCTCACTGTTTACGAGCAGTACGTC. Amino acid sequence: CASSLTVYEQYV.

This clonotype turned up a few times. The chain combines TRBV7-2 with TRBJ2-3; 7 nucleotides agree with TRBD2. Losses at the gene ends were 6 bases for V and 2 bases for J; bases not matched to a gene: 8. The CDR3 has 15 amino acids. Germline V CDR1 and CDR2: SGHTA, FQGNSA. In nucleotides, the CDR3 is TGTGCCAGCAGACAGACTAGCAGATACACAGATACGCAGTATTTT. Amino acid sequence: CASRQTSRYTDTQYF.

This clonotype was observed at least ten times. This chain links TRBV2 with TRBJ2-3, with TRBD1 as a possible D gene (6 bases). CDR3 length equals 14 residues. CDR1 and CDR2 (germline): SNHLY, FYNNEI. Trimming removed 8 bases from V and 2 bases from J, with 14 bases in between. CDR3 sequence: CASGQRFHTDTQYF. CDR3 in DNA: TGTGCCAGCGGACAGCGATTCCACACAGATACGCAGTATTTT.

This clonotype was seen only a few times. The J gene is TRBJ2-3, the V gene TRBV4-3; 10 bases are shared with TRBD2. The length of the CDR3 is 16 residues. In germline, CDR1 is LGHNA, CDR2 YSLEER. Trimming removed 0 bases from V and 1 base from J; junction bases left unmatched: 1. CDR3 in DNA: TGCGCCAGCAGCCAAGAGGGGACTAGCGGCACAGATACGCAGTATTTT. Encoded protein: CASSQEGTSGTDTQYF.

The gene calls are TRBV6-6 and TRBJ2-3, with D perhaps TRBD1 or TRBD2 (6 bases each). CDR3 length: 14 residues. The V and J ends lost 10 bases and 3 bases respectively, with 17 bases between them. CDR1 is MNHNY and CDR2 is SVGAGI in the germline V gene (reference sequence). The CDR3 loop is CATQRAQGTDTQYF. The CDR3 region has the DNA TGTGCCACCCAGCGGGCGCAGGGGACAGATACGCAGTATTTT.

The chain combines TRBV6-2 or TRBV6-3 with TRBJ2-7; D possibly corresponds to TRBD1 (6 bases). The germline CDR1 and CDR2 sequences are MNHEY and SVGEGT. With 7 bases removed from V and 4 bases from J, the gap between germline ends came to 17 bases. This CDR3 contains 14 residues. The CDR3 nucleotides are TGTGCCAGCAACGACGGGGCAGGGGAGTACGAGCAGTACTTC. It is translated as CASNDGAGEYEQYF.

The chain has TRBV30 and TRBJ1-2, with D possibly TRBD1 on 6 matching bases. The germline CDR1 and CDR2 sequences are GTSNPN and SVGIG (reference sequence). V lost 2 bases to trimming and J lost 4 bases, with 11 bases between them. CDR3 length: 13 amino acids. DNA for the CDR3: TGTGCCTGGAGTCAGGACAGTATCTATGGCTACACCTTC. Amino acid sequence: CAWSQDSIYGYTF.